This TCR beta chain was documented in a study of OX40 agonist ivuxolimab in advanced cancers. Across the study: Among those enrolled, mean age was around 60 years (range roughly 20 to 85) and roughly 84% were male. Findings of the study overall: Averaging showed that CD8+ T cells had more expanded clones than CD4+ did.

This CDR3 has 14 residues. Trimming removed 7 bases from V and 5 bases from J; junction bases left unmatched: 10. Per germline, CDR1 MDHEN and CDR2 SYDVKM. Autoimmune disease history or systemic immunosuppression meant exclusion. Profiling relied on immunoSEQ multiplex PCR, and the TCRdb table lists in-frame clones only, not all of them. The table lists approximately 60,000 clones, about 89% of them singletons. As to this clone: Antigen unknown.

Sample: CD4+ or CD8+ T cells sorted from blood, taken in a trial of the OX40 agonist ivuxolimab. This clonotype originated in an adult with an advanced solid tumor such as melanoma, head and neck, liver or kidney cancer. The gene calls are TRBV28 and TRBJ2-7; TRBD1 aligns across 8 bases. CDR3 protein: CASTATGARDEQYF. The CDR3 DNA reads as TGTGCCAGCACCGCGACAGGGGCCCGGGACGAGCAGTACTTC.